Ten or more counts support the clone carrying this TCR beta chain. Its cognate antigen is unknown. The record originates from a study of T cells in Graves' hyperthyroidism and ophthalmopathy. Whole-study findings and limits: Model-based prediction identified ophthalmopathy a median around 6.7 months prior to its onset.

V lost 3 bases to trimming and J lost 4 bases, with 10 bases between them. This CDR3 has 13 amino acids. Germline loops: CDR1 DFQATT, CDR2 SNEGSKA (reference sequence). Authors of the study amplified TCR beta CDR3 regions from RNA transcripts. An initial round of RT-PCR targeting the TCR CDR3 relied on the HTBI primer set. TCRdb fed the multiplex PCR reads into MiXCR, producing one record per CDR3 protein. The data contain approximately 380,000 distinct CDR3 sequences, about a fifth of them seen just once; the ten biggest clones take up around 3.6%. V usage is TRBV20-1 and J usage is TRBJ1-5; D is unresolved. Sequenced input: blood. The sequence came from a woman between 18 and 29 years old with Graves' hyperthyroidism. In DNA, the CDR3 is TGCAGTGCTAGTGGGAGCGCTAATCAGCCCCAGCATTTT. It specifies CSASGSANQPQHF.